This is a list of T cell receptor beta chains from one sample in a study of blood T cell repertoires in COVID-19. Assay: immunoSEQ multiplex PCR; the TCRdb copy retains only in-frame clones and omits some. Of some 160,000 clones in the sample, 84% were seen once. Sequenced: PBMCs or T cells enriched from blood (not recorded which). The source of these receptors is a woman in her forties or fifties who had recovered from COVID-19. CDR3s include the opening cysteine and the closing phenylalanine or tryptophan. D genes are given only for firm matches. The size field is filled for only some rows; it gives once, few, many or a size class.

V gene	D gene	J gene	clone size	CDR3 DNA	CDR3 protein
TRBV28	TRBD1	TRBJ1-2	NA	TGTGCCAGCAGTGCCCACGACAGGGGATATAGTGGCTACACCTTC	CASSAHDRGYSGYTF
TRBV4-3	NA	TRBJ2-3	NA	TGCGCCAGCAGCCAAGAGGCGGGATTAGTCACAGATACGCAGTATTTT	CASSQEAGLVTDTQYF
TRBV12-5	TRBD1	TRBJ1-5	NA	TGTGCTAGTGGCGACAGGGCCGTTCAGCCCCAGCATTTT	CASGDRAVQPQHF
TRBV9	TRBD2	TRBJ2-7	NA	TGTGCCAGCAGCGAAGAACAAAGCGGGGGGGCCTCCGAGCAGTACTTC	CASSEEQSGGASEQYF
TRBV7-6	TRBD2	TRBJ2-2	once	TGTGCCAGCAGCTTAAACCCTACTAGCGGGGGCATCGTCACCGGGGAGCTGTTTTTT	CASSLNPTSGGIVTGELFF
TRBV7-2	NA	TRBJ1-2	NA	TGTGCCAGCAGCTTAGGTGGCACAAACTATGGCTACACCTTC	CASSLGGTNYGYTF
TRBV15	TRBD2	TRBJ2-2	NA	TGTGCCACCAGCAGAGGGCTAAGGACTAGCGGGGAGAACACCGGGGAGCTGTTTTTT	CATSRGLRTSGENTGELFF
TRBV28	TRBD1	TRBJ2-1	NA	TGTGCCAGCGGCCCCGACAGGGGGAGGAAGAATGAGCAGTTCTTC	CASGPDRGRKNEQFF
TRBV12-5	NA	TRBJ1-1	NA	TGTGCTAGTGGTTCCCCTTCAGGGCGAAGTGAAGCTTTCTTT	CASGSPSGRSEAFF
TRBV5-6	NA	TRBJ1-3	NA	TGTGCCAGCAGCTTGATTGGGGCTGAAGGCACCATATATTTT	CASSLIGAEGTIYF
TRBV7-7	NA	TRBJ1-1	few	TGTGCTAGCAGCTTGGACACGGCCACTGAAGCTTTCTTT	CASSLDTATEAFF
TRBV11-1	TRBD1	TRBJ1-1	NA	TGTGCCAGCAGCTCGGGACAGGGATACACTGAAGCTTTCTTT	CASSSGQGYTEAFF
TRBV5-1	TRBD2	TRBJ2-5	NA	TGCGCCAGCAGCTTGGTTCCTAGCGGGGGTCTCAACCAAGAGACCCAGTACTTC	CASSLVPSGGLNQETQYF
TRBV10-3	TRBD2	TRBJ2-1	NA	TGTGCCGTCGGGACTAGCGGGGGGAATGAGCAGTTCTTC	CAVGTSGGNEQFF